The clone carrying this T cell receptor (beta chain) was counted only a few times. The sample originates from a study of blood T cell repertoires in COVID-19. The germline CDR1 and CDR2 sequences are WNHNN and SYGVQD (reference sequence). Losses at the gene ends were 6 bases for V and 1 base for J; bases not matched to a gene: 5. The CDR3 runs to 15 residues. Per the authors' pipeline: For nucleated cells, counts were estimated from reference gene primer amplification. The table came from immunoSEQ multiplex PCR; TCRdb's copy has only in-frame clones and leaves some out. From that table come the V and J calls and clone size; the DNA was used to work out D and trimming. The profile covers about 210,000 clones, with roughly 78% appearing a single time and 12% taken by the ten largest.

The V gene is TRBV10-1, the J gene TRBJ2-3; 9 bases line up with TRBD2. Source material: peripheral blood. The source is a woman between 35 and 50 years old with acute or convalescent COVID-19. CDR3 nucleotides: TGCGCCAGCAGCAAAAGGACTAGCGGCACAGATACGCAGTATTTT. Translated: CASSKRTSGTDTQYF.